The 16 T cell receptor beta chains listed next were all sequenced from one sample in a study of shared clonotypes between healthy human individuals. TCRdb's copy holds only in-frame clones and misses some; the assay was immunoSEQ multiplex PCR. In the table there are hundreds of thousands of clones, roughly 77% of which are singletons. Sequencing was performed on PBMCs. The receptors were gathered from a woman in her thirties or forties in good health. Some clones in this sample may be carry-over from other donors' samples.

The J gene is TRBJ2-7, the V gene TRBV2; D could derive from TRBD1 or TRBD2 (5 bases each). Germline V gene data show CDR1 as SNHLY and CDR2 as FYNNEI. V lost 8 bases to trimming and J lost 0 bases, with 11 bases between them. CDR3 length: 13 amino acids. The CDR3 spells CASGGKSSYEQYF. CDR3 nucleotides: TGTGCCAGCGGGGGAAAAAGCTCCTACGAGCAGTACTTC.

The J gene is TRBJ2-5, the V gene TRBV28, with unresolved D. V was shortened by 5 bases and J by 4 bases, with 14 bases between the two germline ends. CDR3 length equals 14 residues. Germline CDR1 and CDR2: MDHEN and SYDVKM. CDR3 in amino acids: CASSPRPTRETQYF. CDR3 DNA sequence: TGTGCCAGCAGTCCCCGGCCTACAAGAGAGACCCAGTACTTC.

V is TRBV7-2 and J is TRBJ2-5, with D possibly being TRBD1 or TRBD2 (5 bases each). This CDR3 has 14 amino acids. Germline-derived CDR1 and CDR2 are SGHTA and FQGNSA. The V end lost 2 bases, the J end lost 5 bases, and 12 bases lay between the germline ends. The CDR3 nucleotides read TGTGCCAGCAGCTTATTTCAGGGAGCGGAGACCCAGTACTTC. This translates into CASSLFQGAETQYF.

This chain links TRBV18 with TRBJ2-7, with TRBD2 as a possible D gene (6 bases). This CDR3 spans 13 amino acids. Germline CDR1 reads KGHSH; CDR2 reads LQKENI. V was cut by 3 bases and J by 6 bases, with 12 bases left in between. DNA for the CDR3: TGTGCCAGCTCACCCACGGGGGATGGCGAGCAGTACTTC. Protein sequence: CASSPTGDGEQYF.

V usage is TRBV4-1 and J usage is TRBJ2-7; tentatively, D is TRBD2 (6 bases). The CDR3 extends over 17 amino acids. CDR1 and CDR2 (germline): MGHRA, YSYEKL. The V gene lost 0 bases and the J gene lost 6 bases, with 21 bases spanning the gap. The DNA for the CDR3 is TGCGCCAGCAGCCAAGATAGCCTAAGGGCGCGGGGAAGCGAGCAGTACTTC. Translated: CASSQDSLRARGSEQYF.

As regards this clone: Different DNA sequences within this sample yield the same CDR3. This chain links TRBV7-3 with TRBJ2-1; 9 bases match TRBD2. The V gene's germline CDR1 is SGHTA and CDR2 FQGTGA. With 6 bases clipped from V and 7 bases from J, the junction kept 10 bases outside the gene matches. The CDR3 length is 15 residues. The CDR3 sequence is CASSPGLALVNEQFF. The CDR3 bases are TGTGCCAGCAGTCCCGGACTAGCGTTAGTGAATGAGCAGTTCTTC.

This clone appeared a few times. V usage is TRBV30 and J usage is TRBJ1-2, with a possible D match to TRBD1 (5 bases). The CDR3 contains 15 residues. V was trimmed by 6 bases and J by 0 bases, leaving 17 bases between them. Germline lookup yields CDR1 GTSNPN and CDR2 SVGIG (reference sequence). This CDR3 reads CACGGGPEANYGYTF. Written as DNA, the CDR3 is TGTGCCTGTGGGGGAGGGCCCGAAGCTAACTATGGCTACACCTTC.

The chain employs TRBV7-8 and TRBJ1-2; tentatively, D is TRBD1 (5 bases). Germline V gene data show CDR1 as SGHVS and CDR2 as FQNEAQ. The V end was cut by 5 bases, the J end by 4 bases, with 17 bases between. This CDR3 spans 15 amino acids. The DNA for the CDR3 is TGTGCCAGCAGCCCGACCCGCGGGGGGATCTATGGCTACACCTTC. Amino acids: CASSPTRGGIYGYTF.

This clone was detected only a few times. A much larger clonotype is one base distant, so this may be a read error. Other DNA sequences from this sample encode an identical CDR3 as well. The J gene is TRBJ1-3, the V gene TRBV29-1; a possible D gene is TRBD1 (5 bases). This CDR3 has 14 amino acids. CDR1 and CDR2 from the germline V gene are SQVTM and ANQGSEA. This CDR3 reads CSVADSASGNTIYF. DNA of the CDR3: TGCAGCGTGGCAGACAGCGCCTCTGGGAACACCATATATTTT.

This clone was picked up one time. The chain carries TRBV9 and TRBJ1-1; 7 nucleotides line up with TRBD1. The CDR3 is made up of 14 amino acids. V lost 1 base and J lost 6; bases outside the gene matches: 6. CDR1 and CDR2 from the germline V gene are SGDLS and YYNGEE. The CDR3 region has the DNA TGTGCCAGCAGCGTAACAGGGGCAAGTTCTGAAGCTTTCTTT. Translation: CASSVTGASSEAFF.

The chain joins TRBV7-2 to TRBJ2-7; 13 nucleotides align to TRBD2. Germline lookup yields CDR1 SGHTA and CDR2 FQGNSA. V lost 4 bases to trimming and J lost 0 bases; unmatched junction nucleotides: 3. This CDR3 region has 16 residues. Here the CDR3 reads CASSYRTSGSSYEQYF. The DNA of the CDR3 is TGTGCCAGCAGCTATCGGACTAGCGGGAGCTCCTACGAGCAGTACTTC.

This rearrangement joins TRBV5-4 to TRBJ2-7, with D perhaps TRBD1 (6 bases). Trimming shortened V by 4 bases and J by 2 bases, and 16 bases separated the two germline ends. The CDR3 runs to 15 residues. Germline V gene sequence: CDR1 SGHNT, CDR2 YYREEE (reference sequence). CDR3 nucleotides: TGTGCCAGCAGCCCGGGGTTGACAGGCACCTACGAGCAGTACTTC. It translates to CASSPGLTGTYEQYF.

This clone was recorded only once. Additional DNA sequences in this sample encode the identical CDR3. The chain links TRBV28 to TRBJ1-3; D is unresolved. The CDR3 is 11 amino acids. Germline V gene data show CDR1 as MDHEN and CDR2 as SYDVKM. Trimming removed 4 bases from V and 6 bases from J, with 4 bases in between. This CDR3 is CASSSANTIYF. Here the CDR3 DNA reads TGTGCCAGCAGTTCCGCAAACACCATATATTTT.

This chain links TRBV29-1 with TRBJ2-2; no definite D call. CDR3 length equals 12 residues. V shed 2 bases and J shed 8 bases, with 9 bases lying between them. The germline CDR1 and CDR2 sequences are SQVTM and ANQGSEA. The CDR3 DNA reads as TGCAGCGTTGAATGGAGATTGGGGGAGCTGTTTTTT. This gives the protein CSVEWRLGELFF.

The CDR3 region has the DNA TGTGCCATCAGCAACAGGGGGATTTTGAACACTGAAGCTTTCTTT. Protein: CAISNRGILNTEAFF. This chain uses TRBV10-3 with TRBJ1-1; 8 bases agree with TRBD1. The CDR3 spans 15 residues. Trimming at V came to 6 bases and at J to 0 bases, leaving 6 bases not matched to a gene. Germline values: CDR1 ENHRY, CDR2 SYGVKD.

This clone was picked up a small number of times. V gene TRBV5-1 combines with J gene TRBJ2-2, with a tentative D call TRBD1 (5 bases). Trimming pared 6 bases from V and 6 bases from J, leaving 18 bases between. CDR1 and CDR2 (germline): SGHRS, YFSETQ. The length of the CDR3 is 15 residues. CDR3 nucleotides: TGCGCCAGCACCTTCGTTTCAGGGCCGGCCGGGGAGCTGTTTTTT. Residues: CASTFVSGPAGELFF.